A selection of T cell receptor beta chains follows, all from one sample in a study of response to subunit inactivated influenza vaccine. One entry per CDR3 protein results from TCRdb running MiXCR on the RT-PCR reads. The sample yields 450,000 to 600,000 distinct CDR3 sequences, under 9% seen once. The sequences come from PBMCs from blood, collected roughly 24 months after vaccination. The source is a man aged 45-69 years who received an inactivated influenza vaccine. Each CDR3 is given with its conserved first and last residue. Fields, in order: J gene, clone size, D gene, V gene, CDR3 protein, CDR3 DNA. The D gene is left open where the match is weak. The size of a clone is reported for some rows only, either as once, few or many, or as a class for expanded clones.

TRBJ2-1	NA	TRBD2	TRBV20-1	CSALKRDGQFF	TGCAGTGCTCTCAAGCGGGATGGGCAGTTCTTC
TRBJ2-1	NA	TRBD1	TRBV7-8	CASSLGGGLNEQFF	TGTGCCAGCAGCTTAGGAGGGGGCCTCAATGAGCAGTTCTTC
TRBJ2-4	many	TRBD2	TRBV10-3	CAISAAGEDIQYF	TGTGCCATCAGTGCAGCGGGGGAGGACATTCAGTACTTC
TRBJ2-5	few	NA	TRBV2	CASNLWASQETQYF	TGTGCCAGCAATCTGTGGGCGTCCCAAGAGACCCAGTACTTC
TRBJ1-2	few	NA	TRBV7-2	CASSPDWLGYTF	TGTGCCAGCAGCCCAGACTGGCTTGGCTACACCTTC
TRBJ2-3	few	NA	TRBV3-1	CASSRYGPTDTQYF	TGTGCCAGCAGCCGATACGGACCCACAGATACGCAGTATTTT
TRBJ1-2	few	NA	TRBV6-5	CASSYWGGGYTF	TGTGCCAGCAGTTATTGGGGAGGAGGCTACACCTTC
TRBJ2-1	few	NA	TRBV7-7	CAGEEGTYNEQFF	TGTGCCGGGGAAGAGGGAACCTACAATGAGCAGTTCTTC
TRBJ1-1	NA	NA	TRBV6-6	CASLSGWGAFF	TGTGCCAGCCTTTCGGGTTGGGGAGCTTTCTTT
TRBJ2-7	many	TRBD1	TRBV12-3/TRBV12-4	CASSLEAGTGNEQYF	TGTGCCAGCAGTCTCGAGGCCGGGACAGGGAACGAGCAGTACTTC
TRBJ1-6	many	NA	TRBV4-2	CASSPLGGGKLNSPLHF	TGTGCCAGCAGCCCCCTCGGAGGGGGGAAATTAAATTCACCCCTCCACTTT
TRBJ2-1	NA	NA	TRBV4-3	CASSSWNEQFF	TGCGCCAGCAGTTCCTGGAATGAGCAGTTCTTC
TRBJ2-2	few	TRBD1	TRBV7-9	CASRADRDGVTGELFF	TGTGCCAGCAGAGCCGACAGGGACGGGGTCACCGGGGAGCTGTTTTTT
TRBJ2-1	NA	NA	TRBV7-2	CASSLYKADYNEQFF	TGTGCCAGCAGCTTATACAAGGCAGACTACAATGAGCAGTTCTTC
TRBJ2-2	NA	NA	TRBV5-1	CASSLALHTNTGELFF	TGCGCCAGCAGCTTGGCGTTACATACGAACACCGGGGAGCTGTTTTTT
TRBJ2-7	few	TRBD2	TRBV20-1	CSAKTSGIYEQYF	TGCAGTGCGAAGACTAGCGGGATCTACGAGCAGTACTTC
TRBJ2-5	NA	NA	TRBV9	CASSSDWRETQYF	TGTGCCAGCAGCTCGGATTGGCGGGAGACCCAGTACTTC
TRBJ1-1	many	NA	TRBV4-2	CASSQDWGSTEAFF	TGTGCCAGCAGCCAAGACTGGGGTAGCACTGAAGCTTTCTTT
TRBJ2-1	many	NA	TRBV20-1	CSARADNEQFF	TGCAGTGCTAGAGCCGACAATGAGCAGTTCTTC
TRBJ2-7	few	TRBD2	TRBV14	CASRPAGTYEQYF	TGTGCCAGCAGACCAGCGGGAACCTACGAGCAGTACTTC
TRBJ1-1	few	NA	TRBV28	CASSLRPTYTEAFF	TGTGCCAGCAGTTTGAGGCCGACTTACACTGAAGCTTTCTTT
TRBJ2-5	many	NA	TRBV4-2	CASSQEAGQETQYF	TGTGCCAGCAGCCAAGAGGCAGGCCAAGAGACCCAGTACTTC
TRBJ2-2	NA	NA	TRBV7-8	CASSLKEGNGELFF	TGTGCCAGCAGCTTAAAGGAGGGGAACGGGGAGCTGTTTTTT
TRBJ1-3	few	TRBD1	TRBV5-1	CASSLAGQNSGNTIYF	TGCGCCAGCAGCTTGGCGGGACAGAACTCTGGAAACACCATATATTTT
TRBJ1-5	NA	NA	TRBV6-1	CASSESLRMEQPQHF	TGTGCCAGCAGTGAATCGTTGAGGATGGAGCAGCCCCAGCATTTT
TRBJ2-1	few	NA	TRBV2	CASSASVSSYNEQFF	TGTGCCAGCAGCGCTAGCGTGAGCTCCTACAATGAGCAGTTCTTC
TRBJ1-2	many	NA	TRBV6-1	CASSGRGSYGYTF	TGTGCCAGCAGTGGCAGGGGTAGCTATGGCTACACCTTC
TRBJ2-7	NA	TRBD1	TRBV7-3	CASSRHGQGSKYEQYF	TGTGCCAGCAGCCGACATGGACAGGGCTCAAAGTACGAGCAGTACTTC
TRBJ1-2	NA	NA	TRBV6-5	CASSYSSGVNYGYTF	TGTGCCAGCAGTTACTCGTCAGGGGTTAACTATGGCTACACCTTC
TRBJ1-1	NA	NA	TRBV7-2	CAGGGTQNTEAFF	TGTGCCGGGGGCGGGACTCAGAACACTGAAGCTTTCTTT
TRBJ2-1	NA	TRBD1	TRBV7-9	CASSRDREYDEQFF	TGTGCCAGCAGCCGGGACAGAGAATACGATGAGCAGTTCTTC
TRBJ2-7	few	TRBD2	TRBV11-2	CASSPRAGGAYEQYF	TGTGCCAGCAGCCCCCGAGCGGGGGGCGCCTACGAGCAGTACTTC
TRBJ1-1	few	TRBD1	TRBV13	CASSPGQGRLMSTEAFF	TGTGCCAGCAGCCCGGGACAGGGGCGCCTTATGAGCACTGAAGCTTTCTTT
TRBJ1-1	NA	NA	TRBV7-2	CASSLGDHRRGEAFF	TGTGCCAGCAGCTTGGGGGACCACCGAAGGGGTGAAGCTTTCTTT
TRBJ2-1	few	NA	TRBV20-1	CSASLPEQFF	TGCAGTGCTAGTCTACCTGAGCAGTTCTTC
TRBJ1-2	NA	NA	TRBV4-1	CASSRNWQVQNGYTF	TGCGCCAGCAGCCGGAATTGGCAGGTGCAAAATGGCTACACCTTC
TRBJ2-1	NA	TRBD2	TRBV18	CASSPPSRGGYNEQFF	TGTGCCAGCTCACCACCGTCGCGGGGGGGTTACAATGAGCAGTTCTTC
TRBJ2-1	many	TRBD1	TRBV18	CASSSRTGGLEQFF	TGTGCCAGCTCATCAAGGACAGGGGGCCTTGAGCAGTTCTTC
TRBJ2-3	many	TRBD1	TRBV6-5	CASSYSGRGRVVTDTQYF	TGTGCCAGCAGTTACTCCGGCAGGGGGCGGGTGGTTACAGATACGCAGTATTTT
TRBJ1-5	many	NA	TRBV20-1	CSASPGLFSNQPQHF	TGCAGTGCTAGCCCCGGGTTGTTTAGCAATCAGCCCCAGCATTTT
TRBJ2-5	few	TRBD1	TRBV5-1	CASSSQGVLQETQYF	TGCGCCAGCAGCTCTCAGGGGGTTCTCCAAGAGACCCAGTACTTC
TRBJ1-6	few	NA	TRBV5-1	CASSLGPLLDSPLHF	TGCGCCAGCAGCTTGGGGCCCCTGCTGGATTCACCCCTCCACTTT
TRBJ2-5	few	TRBD2	TRBV2	CASSETTSSRETQYF	TGTGCCAGCAGTGAAACGACTAGCAGCCGAGAGACCCAGTACTTC
TRBJ1-3	many	NA	TRBV20-1	CSARVGGLPGNTIYF	TGCAGTGCTAGAGTAGGGGGACTCCCTGGAAACACCATATATTTT
TRBJ2-2	few	NA	TRBV12-3/TRBV12-4	CASTAGRGTGELFF	TGTGCCAGCACCGCGGGCCGGGGGACCGGGGAGCTGTTTTTT
TRBJ2-1	NA	TRBD2	TRBV12-3/TRBV12-4	CASSPGLAVEQFF	TGTGCCAGCAGTCCCGGACTAGCGGTTGAGCAGTTCTTC
TRBJ2-3	NA	NA	TRBV10-3	CAISESMHSDTQYF	TGTGCCATCAGTGAGTCGATGCATTCAGATACGCAGTATTTT
TRBJ2-7	many	TRBD2	TRBV14	CASSRRLAGSYEQYF	TGTGCCAGCAGCCGAAGACTAGCGGGCTCCTACGAGCAGTACTTC
TRBJ1-1	NA	NA	TRBV10-3	CAISESTKRAFF	TGTGCCATCAGTGAATCGACGAAGCGGGCTTTCTTT
TRBJ2-1	NA	TRBD2	TRBV2	CASREGLASGEQFF	TGTGCCAGCAGGGAAGGACTAGCTTCGGGTGAGCAGTTCTTC
TRBJ2-3	few	NA	TRBV5-5	CASSSRTAIDTQYF	TGTGCCAGCAGCTCAAGGACAGCTATTGATACGCAGTATTTT
TRBJ1-3	NA	NA	TRBV10-2	CASGQFAGNTIYF	TGCGCCAGCGGACAGTTTGCTGGAAACACCATATATTTT
TRBJ2-2	few	NA	TRBV2	CASVGGRNTGELFF	TGTGCCAGCGTGGGGGGCCGCAACACCGGGGAGCTGTTTTTT
TRBJ2-7	few	TRBD1	TRBV12-3/TRBV12-4	CASSNPGTGIYEQYF	TGTGCCAGCAGCAACCCCGGGACAGGGATCTACGAGCAGTACTTC
TRBJ1-1	NA	NA	TRBV29-1	CSVEGRLSNTEAFF	TGCAGCGTTGAGGGTCGACTCTCGAACACTGAAGCTTTCTTT
TRBJ2-5	few	NA	TRBV2	CASGPRRQETQYF	TGTGCCAGCGGCCCGCGGCGGCAAGAGACCCAGTACTTC
TRBJ2-7	NA	NA	TRBV6-1	CASKSTSAVGYEQYF	TGTGCCAGCAAAAGCACGAGTGCAGTGGGTTACGAGCAGTACTTC
TRBJ2-7	NA	TRBD2	TRBV20-1	CSAGTGTSGREQYF	TGCAGTGCCGGAACCGGGACTAGCGGGAGGGAGCAGTACTTC
TRBJ2-1	many	NA	TRBV7-6	CASSLEVRSDYNEQFF	TGTGCCAGCAGCTTAGAGGTGCGATCAGACTACAATGAGCAGTTCTTC